This note documents a single TCR beta chain sequence. The record originates from a study of OX40 agonist ivuxolimab in advanced cancers. Study background: A male proportion of around 86% was recorded, with mean age around 55 years and range about 20 to 79. Among those treated, three patients had partial responses, one with hepatocellular carcinoma and two with cutaneous melanoma.

Between the trimmed V and J ends, which lost 1 base and 0 bases, there was a span of 22 bases. The CDR3 length is 19 residues. Germline loops: CDR1 MGHRA, CDR2 YSYEKL. The data were produced by immunoSEQ multiplex PCR, yet TCRdb's version contains in-frame clones alone and is incomplete. The repertoire holds 50,000 to 70,000 clones, with under 95% as singletons. The TCR was taken from an adult with an advanced solid tumor such as melanoma, head and neck, liver or kidney cancer. The sequenced sample was CD4+ or CD8+ T cells sorted from blood, obtained in a trial of the OX40 agonist ivuxolimab. The rearrangement uses TRBV4-1 and TRBJ2-7; D remains ambiguous. CDR3 coding DNA: TGCGCCAGCAGCCAAGTGATGACCGGCCCCCCTCTCCCCTCCTACGAGCAGTACTTC. Protein product: CASSQVMTGPPLPSYEQYF.